The rows below give T cell receptor beta chains drawn from one sample of a study of CD8+ T cells in alopecia areata. Profiling relied on immunoSEQ multiplex PCR, and the TCRdb table lists in-frame clones only, not all of them. Found here are some 190,000 clones, roughly three fifths of them singletons; the top ten hold 0.65% to 0.7%. The sample in question was CD4+ T cells sorted from blood, obtained at week 4, from a patient treated with tofacitinib. All receptors derive from a human donor with alopecia areata. The CDR3 runs from the conserved cysteine through the conserved F or W. The order of the fields is D gene, clone size, V gene, J gene, CDR3 protein, CDR3 DNA. The D gene is left open where the match is weak. The listing skips clone size in some rows; elsewhere it reads once, few, many or a size class.

TRBD1	NA	TRBV10-3	TRBJ2-7	CAISEKGAWDEQYF	TGTGCCATCAGTGAGAAGGGGGCTTGGGACGAGCAGTACTTC
NA	few	TRBV5-1	TRBJ1-1	CASSPPGRPGTEAFF	TGCGCCAGCAGCCCCCCAGGGCGGCCGGGCACTGAAGCTTTCTTT
NA	NA	TRBV6-4	TRBJ1-2	CASSPQGREGYTF	TGTGCCAGCAGCCCTCAGGGGCGCGAGGGCTACACCTTC
TRBD2	NA	TRBV29-1	TRBJ2-1	CSGKGLAGGRGEQFF	TGCAGCGGCAAAGGACTAGCGGGAGGGCGGGGTGAGCAGTTCTTC
TRBD1	few	TRBV2	TRBJ2-5	CASRRDRLFQETQYF	TGTGCCAGCAGGAGGGACAGGTTATTCCAAGAGACCCAGTACTTC
NA	NA	TRBV30	TRBJ2-5	CAWSEARETQYF	TGTGCCTGGAGTGAAGCGAGAGAGACCCAGTACTTC
NA	NA	TRBV7-2	TRBJ1-2	CASSLRPGNSYGYTF	TGTGCCAGCAGTCTACGGCCGGGGAACTCATATGGCTACACCTTC
NA	NA	TRBV29-1	TRBJ1-4	CSVSATGTIEKLFF	TGCAGCGTAAGTGCTACCGGGACAATTGAAAAACTGTTTTTT
NA	NA	TRBV2	TRBJ2-7	CASSVTRATYEQYF	TGTGCCAGCAGCGTAACTAGGGCGACCTACGAGCAGTACTTC
NA	NA	TRBV15	TRBJ2-7	CATSRDLTTTAHPYEQYF	TGTGCCACCAGCAGAGATCTGACTACTACGGCCCATCCCTACGAGCAGTACTTC
NA	NA	TRBV4-1	TRBJ2-1	CASRRVTSGSYNEQFF	TGCGCCAGCAGGCGTGTGACCTCTGGTTCCTACAATGAGCAGTTCTTC
TRBD1	few	TRBV25-1	TRBJ2-1	CASERTGGLQFF	TGTGCCTCCGAGAGGACAGGGGGCTTGCAGTTCTTC
NA	NA	TRBV7-9	TRBJ1-2	CASSPDVGGYTF	TGTGCCAGCAGTCCGGACGTTGGAGGCTACACCTTC
NA	few	TRBV6-5	TRBJ2-1	CASSYTTIRRNEQFF	TGTGCCAGCAGTTATACCACGATACGGAGGAATGAGCAGTTCTTC
NA	NA	TRBV9	TRBJ2-2	CASSAGFGDPAGELFF	TGTGCCAGCAGCGCTGGGTTTGGTGACCCCGCCGGGGAGCTGTTTTTT
TRBD2	NA	TRBV18	TRBJ2-7	CASSGLAGAYEQYF	TGTGCCAGCTCAGGACTAGCGGGAGCCTACGAGCAGTACTTC
NA	few	TRBV6-5	TRBJ1-2	CASSQDRRTSYGYTF	TGTGCCAGCAGCCAAGACAGGCGGACTTCCTATGGCTACACCTTC
NA	once	TRBV5-1	TRBJ1-2	CASSLVRTELDGYTF	TGCGCCAGCAGCTTGGTACGGACAGAACTGGATGGCTACACCTTC
NA	few	TRBV30	TRBJ1-1	CAWSVLAGNTEAFF	TGTGCCTGGAGTGTACTAGCAGGGAACACTGAAGCTTTCTTT
NA	NA	TRBV29-1	TRBJ2-3	CSVEGGGTDTQYF	TGCAGCGTTGAGGGGGGCGGCACAGATACGCAGTATTTT
NA	NA	TRBV4-3	TRBJ2-1	CASSQDPSSYNEQFF	TGCGCCAGCAGCCAAGATCCGAGCTCCTACAATGAGCAGTTCTTC
NA	NA	TRBV4-1	TRBJ2-1	CASSQDPPGSQDYNEQFF	TGCGCCAGCAGCCAAGATCCCCCGGGGAGTCAAGATTACAATGAGCAGTTCTTC
NA	once	TRBV30	TRBJ1-5	CAWSGDSLSNQPQHF	TGTGCCTGGAGTGGAGACAGCCTAAGCAATCAGCCCCAGCATTTT
TRBD2	NA	TRBV7-2	TRBJ2-3	CASRTSSGRAIDTQYF	TGTGCCAGCAGGACATCTAGCGGGAGGGCCATAGATACGCAGTATTTT
NA	few	TRBV18	TRBJ2-7	CASSPFGSQGFEQYF	TGTGCCAGCTCACCATTCGGGTCCCAGGGGTTCGAGCAGTACTTC
TRBD1	NA	TRBV2	TRBJ2-2	CASSRDRHPNTGELFF	TGTGCCAGCAGCCGGGACAGGCACCCGAACACCGGGGAGCTGTTTTTT
TRBD1	NA	TRBV27	TRBJ2-5	CASRGRTGSIPGSQETQYF	TGTGCCAGCAGGGGACGGACAGGGAGCATCCCTGGATCACAAGAGACCCAGTACTTC
NA	NA	TRBV29-1	TRBJ1-5	CSVGGIGNQPQHF	TGCAGCGTTGGGGGGATTGGGAATCAGCCCCAGCATTTT
NA	NA	TRBV28	TRBJ2-1	CASSPSPGHQQFF	TGTGCCAGCAGTCCTTCTCCGGGACACCAGCAGTTCTTC
NA	NA	TRBV5-4	TRBJ2-5	CASSSPSVQETQYF	TGTGCCAGCAGCTCGCCGAGTGTACAAGAGACCCAGTACTTC
NA	NA	TRBV29-1	TRBJ2-4	CSAPRGRKNIQYF	TGCAGCGCCCCCAGGGGCAGAAAAAACATTCAGTACTTC
TRBD1	NA	TRBV29-1	TRBJ1-1	CSVRDRVGRAEAFF	TGCAGCGTTAGAGACAGGGTCGGGAGGGCTGAAGCTTTCTTT
NA	NA	TRBV25-1	TRBJ1-4	CASSYNRDEKLFF	TGTGCCAGCAGTTACAACAGGGATGAAAAACTGTTTTTT
NA	NA	TRBV29-1	TRBJ2-5	CSVDGRNQETQYF	TGCAGCGTTGACGGTAGAAACCAAGAGACCCAGTACTTC
NA	NA	TRBV29-1	TRBJ1-1	CSVDILAGGQLNTEAFF	TGCAGCGTTGATATTCTGGCAGGTGGGCAGCTGAACACTGAAGCTTTCTTT
NA	NA	TRBV27	TRBJ1-2	CASSDKGIYGYTF	TGTGCCAGCAGTGATAAGGGGATCTATGGCTACACCTTC
NA	NA	TRBV30	TRBJ2-1	CAWSGAFYHNEQFF	TGTGCCTGGAGTGGAGCTTTTTACCACAATGAGCAGTTCTTC
TRBD2	few	TRBV30	TRBJ2-1	CAWSRGGTRLNEQFF	TGTGCCTGGAGTAGGGGAGGGACTCGCCTCAATGAGCAGTTCTTC
NA	NA	TRBV30	TRBJ1-2	CAWSGRPKGGYTF	TGTGCCTGGAGTGGCCGACCCAAGGGAGGCTACACCTTC
NA	NA	TRBV15	TRBJ1-3	CATAEGLNTIYF	TGTGCCACCGCCGAGGGGTTAAACACCATATATTTT
NA	NA	TRBV5-1	TRBJ1-2	CASSPNTSGYGYTF	TGCGCCAGCAGCCCGAATACGAGTGGATATGGCTACACCTTC
NA	NA	TRBV4-3	TRBJ2-6	CASSQVMSESGANVLTF	TGCGCCAGCAGCCAAGTGATGTCGGAGTCTGGGGCCAACGTCCTGACTTTC
NA	NA	TRBV5-1	TRBJ2-3	CASSLVAGSSTDTQYF	TGCGCCAGCAGCTTGGTGGCAGGGTCTAGCACAGATACGCAGTATTTT
NA	few	TRBV7-3	TRBJ1-2	CASSLGQGWGYTF	TGTGCCAGCAGCCTTGGACAAGGGTGGGGCTACACCTTC
NA	NA	TRBV5-1	TRBJ2-6	CASSLRGAGANVLTF	TGCGCCAGCAGCTTGCGAGGGGCTGGGGCCAACGTCCTGACTTTC
TRBD2	once	TRBV4-1	TRBJ2-1	CASSHRTSGNNEQFF	TGCGCCAGCAGCCATAGGACTAGCGGGAACAATGAGCAGTTCTTC
TRBD1	NA	TRBV5-1	TRBJ1-2	CASSPDRDYGYTF	TGCGCCAGCAGCCCCGACAGGGACTACGGCTACACCTTC
NA	few	TRBV5-6	TRBJ2-5	CASSLQTRRETQYF	TGTGCCAGCAGCTTGCAGACTAGGCGAGAGACCCAGTACTTC
NA	NA	TRBV2	TRBJ2-4	CASSGDPKAKNIQYF	TGTGCCAGCAGTGGAGACCCAAAAGCCAAAAACATTCAGTACTTC
NA	NA	TRBV30	TRBJ2-5	CAWSVREIGTQYF	TGTGCCTGGAGTGTAAGGGAAATCGGGACCCAGTACTTC
NA	NA	TRBV7-2	TRBJ2-7	CASSLGEIYEQYF	TGTGCCAGCAGCTTAGGGGAAATCTACGAGCAGTACTTC